Listed below are T cell receptor beta chains from one sample, sequenced in a study of T cell responses to AZD1222 COVID-19 vaccine. The protocol was immunoSEQ multiplex PCR, while the TCRdb copy is restricted to in-frame clones and leaves out a portion. This table holds around 70,000 clones, approximately 79% found once. Sequenced material: peripheral blood, taken on day 0 of MenACWY control vaccination. The receptors originated from an adult in good health. CDR3s include the opening cysteine and the closing phenylalanine or tryptophan. D genes are given only for firm matches. The size of a clone is reported for some rows only, either as once, few or many, or as a class for expanded clones.

>TRBJ1-1|TRBD1|TRBV20-1|14|once
TGCAGTGCTAGTTCGGGACAGGGGAGTCCTGAAGCTTTCTTT
CSASSGQGSPEAFF
>TRBJ1-4|NA|TRBV30|15|NA
TGTGCCTGGAGTGTAAGGGGGTCCGGGAATGAAAAACTGTTTTTT
CAWSVRGSGNEKLFF
>TRBJ2-5|TRBD2|TRBV19|13|NA
TGTGCCAGTAGTAGACTAGCAGGGGAGACCCAGTACTTC
CASSRLAGETQYF
>TRBJ2-7|NA|TRBV28|12|NA
TGTGCCAGCAGTTTAAACCTTTACGAGCAGTACTTC
CASSLNLYEQYF
>TRBJ2-1|TRBD2|TRBV28|15|NA
TGTGCCAGCAGTTTACCGACGACTAGCGGGAGGGCCGTGTTCTTC
CASSLPTTSGRAVFF
>TRBJ1-1|NA|TRBV14|14|once
TGTGCCAGCAGCCCCCATTCGGGAGTTTTGGAAGCTTTCTTT
CASSPHSGVLEAFF
>TRBJ2-7|TRBD1|TRBV9|14|NA
TGTGCCAGCAGCTTCTCCCGGGACAGCTCCGAGCAGTACTTC
CASSFSRDSSEQYF
>TRBJ2-3|NA|TRBV9|14|NA
TGTGCCAGCAGCGGGGGATTAAGCACAGATACGCAGTATTTT
CASSGGLSTDTQYF
>TRBJ2-5|TRBD1|TRBV5-1|15|NA
TGCGCCAGCAGCTCAGGACAGGGACTGGAAGAGACCCAGTACTTC
CASSSGQGLEETQYF
>TRBJ2-7|NA|TRBV11-3|14|NA
TGTGCCAGCAGCTTAGATCAGGGGCACCACGAGCAGTACTTC
CASSLDQGHHEQYF
>TRBJ2-2|TRBD2|TRBV5-4|15|few
TGTGCCAGCAGCTTGGCACCGGGGGGGACCGGGGAGCTGTTTTTT
CASSLAPGGTGELFF
>TRBJ2-3|NA|TRBV4-3|16|NA
TGCGCCAGCAGCCAAGATTTGCGGAAAAGCACAGATACGCAGTATTTT
CASSQDLRKSTDTQYF
>TRBJ2-2|TRBD1|TRBV25-1|15|NA
TGTGCCAGCAGGGGGACAGGGGTTGACACCGGGGAGCTGTTTTTT
CASRGTGVDTGELFF
>TRBJ2-5|NA|TRBV20-1|12|NA
TGCAGTGCTAGTAGAAGCCAGGAGACCCAGTACTTC
CSASRSQETQYF
>TRBJ1-1|NA|TRBV19|16|few
TGTGCCAGTAGTCTTCAACGCACCCTTATGAACACTGAAGCTTTCTTT
CASSLQRTLMNTEAFF
>TRBJ2-5|NA|TRBV7-9|14|NA
TGTGCCAGCAGCTTAGCCAACTTCCAAGAGACCCAGTACTTC
CASSLANFQETQYF
>TRBJ1-5|NA|TRBV28|12|once
TGTGCCAGCACTCCTAGCGGACAGCCCCAGCATTTT
CASTPSGQPQHF
>TRBJ1-4|TRBD1|TRBV9|15|NA
TGTGCCAGCAGCGCAACGGGACAGGGCAATGAAAAACTGTTTTTT
CASSATGQGNEKLFF
>TRBJ2-6|NA|TRBV21-1|16|NA
TGTGCCAGCAGGCCCCTCCGGGGTACTGGGGCCAACGTCCTGACTTTC
CASRPLRGTGANVLTF
>TRBJ2-7|NA|TRBV6-5|14|NA
TGTGCCAGCAGGCCCGGCGGGGTTGCTTACGAGCAGTACTTC
CASRPGGVAYEQYF
>TRBJ1-5|NA|TRBV4-3|15|NA
TGCGCCAGCAGCCGCACGACAGATAGCAATCAGCCCCAGCATTTT
CASSRTTDSNQPQHF
>TRBJ2-1|NA|TRBV6-1|11|NA
TGTGCCAGCAGTGAATTCCGGGAGCAGTTCTTC
CASSEFREQFF
>TRBJ2-1|TRBD2|TRBV7-2|17|NA
TGTGCCAGCAGCTTAGCCTTAGCGGGGGGATTATACAATGAGCAGTTCTTC
CASSLALAGGLYNEQFF
>TRBJ2-1|TRBD2|TRBV5-1|17|NA
TGCGCCAGCAGCTGGACTAGCGGGAGGGTAGGGAATAATGAGCAGTTCTTC
CASSWTSGRVGNNEQFF
>TRBJ1-1|NA|TRBV9|14|NA
TGTGCCAGCAGCGTAGCAGGGTCCGGGACTGAAGCTTTCTTT
CASSVAGSGTEAFF
>TRBJ2-2|NA|TRBV19|16|NA
TGTGCCAGTAGTAAAAGGGGAGTAGGGGATACCGGGGAGCTGTTTTTT
CASSKRGVGDTGELFF
>TRBJ2-1|TRBD2|TRBV7-2|15|NA
TGTGCCAGCAGCCCCTGGAGCGGGGGCACAAATGAGCAGTTCTTC
CASSPWSGGTNEQFF
>TRBJ2-7|NA|TRBV11-2|14|once
TGTGCCAGCAGCTTCGGATGGGGCTCCTACGAGCAGTACTTC
CASSFGWGSYEQYF
>TRBJ1-6|TRBD1|TRBV10-3|13|NA
TGTGCCAGCAAGGGACAGGAAAATTCACCCCTCCACTTT
CASKGQENSPLHF
>TRBJ2-2|NA|TRBV6-2/TRBV6-3|13|NA
TGTGCCAGCAGTTCGGGGAACACCGGGGAGCTGTTTTTT
CASSSGNTGELFF
>TRBJ1-2|NA|TRBV2|13|NA
TGTGCCAGCAGCGACGGGGGGTTGGGTGGCTACACCTTC
CASSDGGLGGYTF
>TRBJ2-2|NA|TRBV21-1|14|NA
TGTGCCATCCTTAGAGGGGCCTTCACCGGGGAGCTGTTTTTT
CAILRGAFTGELFF
>TRBJ1-5|NA|TRBV18|14|few
TGTGCCAGCTCATCATACTATAGCAATCAGCCCCAGCATTTT
CASSSYYSNQPQHF
>TRBJ1-1|TRBD1|TRBV9|16|once
TGTGCCAGCAGCACCGGGACAGGGGGCGCGGTCACTGAAGCTTTCTTT
CASSTGTGGAVTEAFF
>TRBJ1-2|TRBD1|TRBV11-2|16|NA
TGTGCCAGCAGCTTAGAGGGGACAGGGCGCGACTATGGCTACACCTTC
CASSLEGTGRDYGYTF
>TRBJ1-2|TRBD1|TRBV7-9|12|medium-sized
TGTGCCAGCAGCCGACAGGGCTATGGCTACACCTTC
CASSRQGYGYTF
>TRBJ2-7|TRBD2|TRBV5-5|15|few
TGTGCCAGCAGCTTAGGTCTAGCGGGCTCCTACGAGCAGTACTTC
CASSLGLAGSYEQYF
>TRBJ2-7|NA|TRBV19|13|NA
TGTGCCAGTAGTCCCGGGCCCTCCTACGAGCAGTACTTC
CASSPGPSYEQYF
>TRBJ2-3|TRBD2|TRBV5-5|16|NA
TGTGCCAGCAGCTTGCCACTAGCGTTAAGCACAGATACGCAGTATTTT
CASSLPLALSTDTQYF
>TRBJ1-2|NA|TRBV7-8|13|NA
TGTGCCAGCAGCTTAACGTTCGACTATGGCTACACCTTC
CASSLTFDYGYTF
>TRBJ1-2|NA|TRBV19|14|once
TGTGCCAGTACCCCGCCGGGGACTAACTATGGCTACACCTTC
CASTPPGTNYGYTF
>TRBJ2-1|NA|TRBV15|13|few
TGTGCCACCAGCAGAGATTTAAGATATGAGCAGTTCTTC
CATSRDLRYEQFF
>TRBJ2-2|NA|TRBV4-2|17|NA
TGTGCCAGCAGCCGCAAGGGTCAATCCATACACACCGGGGAGCTGTTTTTT
CASSRKGQSIHTGELFF
>TRBJ1-1|NA|TRBV29-1|13|NA
TGCAGCGTTGAAGAAGCTGGGGACACTGAAGCTTTCTTT
CSVEEAGDTEAFF
>TRBJ2-7|NA|TRBV29-1|15|NA
TGCAGCGTGGCGAGGGTTATATGGGGGGCTTACGAGCAGTACTTC
CSVARVIWGAYEQYF
>TRBJ1-1|NA|TRBV30|13|NA
TGTGCCTGGAGTGGAAGATCTAACACTGAAGCTTTCTTT
CAWSGRSNTEAFF
>TRBJ1-3|NA|TRBV18|15|once
TGTGCCAGCTCATCAACGACGGTCTCTGGAAACACCATATATTTT
CASSSTTVSGNTIYF
>TRBJ1-4|NA|TRBV4-2|15|NA
TGTGCCAGCAGCCAAGAAGCGTCAGGATGGGAAAAACTGTTTTTT
CASSQEASGWEKLFF
>TRBJ2-1|TRBD2|TRBV7-2|14|NA
TGTGCCAGCAAACTAGCGGGGGGGCACACTGAGCAGTTCTTC
CASKLAGGHTEQFF